These T cell receptor beta chains were read from a single sample in a study of blood T cell repertoires in COVID-19. Repertoires were generated with immunoSEQ multiplex PCR, while TCRdb's copy carries only in-frame clones and drops some. Among 100,000 to 110,000 clones listed, around 85% were seen once. The material sequenced was peripheral blood. The source of these receptors is a man aged 50-60 years with active or convalescent COVID-19. Both conserved end residues are part of each CDR3. A D gene is named only where the DNA matches it firmly. The size of a clone is reported for some rows only, either as once, few or many, or as a class for expanded clones.

V gene: TRBV10-3; clone size: -; D gene: -; J gene: TRBJ2-3; CDR3 protein: CAIRTGEGTDTQYF; CDR3 DNA: TGTGCCATCAGGACAGGTGAAGGCACAGATACGCAGTATTTT
V gene: TRBV30; clone size: few; D gene: -; J gene: TRBJ2-1; CDR3 protein: CAWSVLALGEQFF; CDR3 DNA: TGTGCCTGGAGTGTACTAGCCCTAGGTGAGCAGTTCTTC
V gene: TRBV19; clone size: -; D gene: TRBD2; J gene: TRBJ2-7; CDR3 protein: CASSERTSGSPYEQYF; CDR3 DNA: TGTGCCAGTAGTGAGCGGACTAGCGGGAGTCCCTACGAGCAGTACTTC
V gene: TRBV7-2; clone size: -; D gene: TRBD1; J gene: TRBJ2-7; CDR3 protein: CASSLPGGEQYF; CDR3 DNA: TGTGCCAGCAGCTTACCAGGGGGCGAGCAGTACTTC
V gene: TRBV3-1/TRBV3-2; clone size: -; D gene: TRBD1; J gene: TRBJ2-1; CDR3 protein: CASSPKDRGTYNEQFF; CDR3 DNA: TGTGCCAGCAGCCCGAAGGACAGGGGGACCTACAATGAGCAGTTCTTC
V gene: TRBV10-3; clone size: once; D gene: TRBD1; J gene: TRBJ2-7; CDR3 protein: CAINETRQGTYEQYF; CDR3 DNA: TGTGCCATCAACGAAACCCGACAGGGAACCTACGAGCAGTACTTC
V gene: TRBV12-3/TRBV12-4; clone size: -; D gene: -; J gene: TRBJ2-1; CDR3 protein: CASSLAGAEQFF; CDR3 DNA: TGTGCCAGCAGTTTGGCGGGTGCCGAGCAGTTCTTC
V gene: TRBV10-3; clone size: -; D gene: -; J gene: TRBJ2-5; CDR3 protein: CAISESRQEVKETQYF; CDR3 DNA: TGTGCCATCAGTGAAAGTAGGCAGGAGGTCAAAGAGACCCAGTACTTC
V gene: TRBV2; clone size: -; D gene: -; J gene: TRBJ1-1; CDR3 protein: CASMVGNTEAFF; CDR3 DNA: TGTGCCAGCATGGTCGGTAACACTGAAGCTTTCTTT
V gene: TRBV27; clone size: -; D gene: TRBD2; J gene: TRBJ2-7; CDR3 protein: CASGSGSSYEQYF; CDR3 DNA: TGTGCCAGCGGAAGCGGGAGCTCCTACGAGCAGTACTTC
V gene: TRBV6-6; clone size: -; D gene: TRBD1; J gene: TRBJ1-1; CDR3 protein: CASSDRDRGSTEAFF; CDR3 DNA: TGTGCCAGCAGTGACAGGGACAGGGGGTCCACTGAAGCTTTCTTT
V gene: TRBV6-5; clone size: -; D gene: -; J gene: TRBJ1-4; CDR3 protein: CASSLTGTNEKLFF; CDR3 DNA: TGTGCCAGCAGTTTAACAGGAACTAATGAAAAACTGTTTTTT
V gene: TRBV9; clone size: -; D gene: TRBD1; J gene: TRBJ2-7; CDR3 protein: CASSAGQGEGEQYF; CDR3 DNA: TGTGCCAGCAGCGCGGGACAGGGTGAAGGCGAGCAGTACTTC
V gene: TRBV10-2; clone size: -; D gene: TRBD2; J gene: TRBJ2-1; CDR3 protein: CASRAGGAEQFF; CDR3 DNA: TGCGCCAGCAGAGCGGGGGGTGCGGAGCAGTTCTTC
V gene: TRBV6-5; clone size: -; D gene: TRBD2; J gene: TRBJ2-3; CDR3 protein: CASIGLAGESGTQYF; CDR3 DNA: TGTGCCAGCATTGGGCTAGCGGGAGAGTCGGGTACGCAGTATTTT
V gene: TRBV6-1; clone size: -; D gene: -; J gene: TRBJ1-5; CDR3 protein: CASSEGGLSNQPQHF; CDR3 DNA: TGTGCCAGCAGTGAAGGAGGGTTGAGCAATCAGCCCCAGCATTTT
V gene: TRBV29-1; clone size: once; D gene: TRBD2; J gene: TRBJ2-7; CDR3 protein: CSVVASGSYEQYF; CDR3 DNA: TGCAGCGTTGTAGCTAGCGGGAGTTACGAGCAGTACTTC
V gene: TRBV15; clone size: -; D gene: -; J gene: TRBJ1-4; CDR3 protein: CATSRGGGPSRDEKLFF; CDR3 DNA: TGTGCCACCAGCAGAGGGGGGGGACCCTCCCGTGATGAAAAACTGTTTTTT
V gene: TRBV27; clone size: -; D gene: TRBD2; J gene: TRBJ2-7; CDR3 protein: CASSWASGLPLYCYEQYF; CDR3 DNA: TGTGCCAGCAGTTGGGCTAGCGGGCTCCCTTTATATTGCTACGAGCAGTACTTC
V gene: TRBV21-1; clone size: -; D gene: -; J gene: TRBJ2-7; CDR3 protein: CASQDRGDHEQYF; CDR3 DNA: TGTGCCAGCCAGGACAGGGGAGACCACGAGCAGTACTTC
V gene: TRBV10-3; clone size: once; D gene: TRBD1; J gene: TRBJ1-4; CDR3 protein: CAIRADRAVEKLFF; CDR3 DNA: TGTGCCATCAGAGCCGACAGGGCTGTCGAAAAACTGTTTTTT
V gene: TRBV5-1; clone size: -; D gene: TRBD1; J gene: TRBJ2-5; CDR3 protein: CASSPPDRGKETQYF; CDR3 DNA: TGCGCCAGCAGCCCACCCGACAGGGGGAAAGAGACCCAGTACTTC
V gene: TRBV7-9; clone size: once; D gene: -; J gene: TRBJ1-5; CDR3 protein: CASSLKGNEPQHF; CDR3 DNA: TGTGCCAGCAGCTTAAAGGGGAACGAGCCCCAGCATTTT
V gene: TRBV6-5; clone size: -; D gene: TRBD2; J gene: TRBJ2-3; CDR3 protein: CASSQTSATQYF; CDR3 DNA: TGTGCCAGCAGCCAGACTAGCGCTACGCAGTATTTT
V gene: TRBV14; clone size: -; D gene: TRBD2; J gene: TRBJ2-3; CDR3 protein: CASSQDFAGAGPDTQYF; CDR3 DNA: TGTGCCAGCAGCCAAGACTTTGCGGGAGCGGGGCCAGATACGCAGTATTTT
V gene: TRBV5-1; clone size: -; D gene: -; J gene: TRBJ2-3; CDR3 protein: CASSPSGNPTDTQYF; CDR3 DNA: TGCGCCAGCAGCCCGAGTGGTAATCCCACAGATACGCAGTATTTT
V gene: TRBV19; clone size: -; D gene: TRBD2; J gene: TRBJ2-2; CDR3 protein: CASSIGMTSGYTGELFF; CDR3 DNA: TGTGCCAGTAGTATAGGGATGACTAGCGGGTACACCGGGGAGCTGTTTTTT
V gene: TRBV10-2; clone size: many; D gene: TRBD2; J gene: TRBJ2-7; CDR3 protein: CASTEGLAGGEQYF; CDR3 DNA: TGCGCCAGCACGGAGGGACTAGCGGGAGGGGAGCAGTACTTC
V gene: TRBV21-1; clone size: -; D gene: -; J gene: TRBJ2-6; CDR3 protein: CASSIGREGRTSGANVLTF; CDR3 DNA: TGTGCCAGCAGCATAGGCAGGGAGGGCCGGACCTCTGGGGCCAACGTCCTGACTTTC
V gene: TRBV4-2; clone size: -; D gene: -; J gene: TRBJ1-6; CDR3 protein: CASSQAKDRTNNSPLHF; CDR3 DNA: TGTGCCAGCAGCCAGGCCAAGGACCGGACTAATAATTCACCCCTCCACTTT
V gene: TRBV12-3/TRBV12-4; clone size: -; D gene: -; J gene: TRBJ2-3; CDR3 protein: CASSPRTADTQYF; CDR3 DNA: TGTGCCAGCAGTCCCCGGACAGCAGATACGCAGTATTTT
V gene: TRBV7-3; clone size: -; D gene: -; J gene: TRBJ2-7; CDR3 protein: CASSATGRLSEQYF; CDR3 DNA: TGTGCCAGCAGCGCGACGGGGAGGCTCTCCGAGCAGTACTTC
V gene: TRBV3-1/TRBV3-2; clone size: -; D gene: -; J gene: TRBJ1-3; CDR3 protein: CASTHGGSGNTIYF; CDR3 DNA: TGTGCCAGCACCCACGGGGGTTCTGGAAACACCATATATTTT
V gene: TRBV11-2; clone size: few; D gene: TRBD2; J gene: TRBJ2-1; CDR3 protein: CASSLGRDYSYNEQFF; CDR3 DNA: TGTGCCAGCAGCTTAGGGCGGGACTACTCCTACAATGAGCAGTTCTTC
V gene: TRBV20-1; clone size: -; D gene: -; J gene: TRBJ2-5; CDR3 protein: CSASYAGIGETQYF; CDR3 DNA: TGCAGTGCTAGTTACGCGGGGATAGGAGAGACCCAGTACTTC
V gene: TRBV11-2; clone size: few; D gene: TRBD2; J gene: TRBJ2-2; CDR3 protein: CASSDWPAGGGELFF; CDR3 DNA: TGTGCCAGCAGCGATTGGCCAGCGGGAGGAGGGGAGCTGTTTTTT
V gene: TRBV2; clone size: -; D gene: -; J gene: TRBJ2-2; CDR3 protein: CASSDGKGTGELFF; CDR3 DNA: TGTGCCAGCAGTGACGGGAAGGGCACCGGGGAGCTGTTTTTT